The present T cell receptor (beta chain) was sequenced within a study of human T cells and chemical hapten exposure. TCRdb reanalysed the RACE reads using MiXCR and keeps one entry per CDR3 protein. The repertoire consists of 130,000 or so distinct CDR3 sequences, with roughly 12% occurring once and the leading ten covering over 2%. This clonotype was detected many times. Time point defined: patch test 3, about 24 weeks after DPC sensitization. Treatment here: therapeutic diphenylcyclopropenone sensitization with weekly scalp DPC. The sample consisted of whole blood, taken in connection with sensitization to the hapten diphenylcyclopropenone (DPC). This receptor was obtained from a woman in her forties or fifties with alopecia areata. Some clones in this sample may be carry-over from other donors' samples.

The CDR3: CSARTGDQPQHF. The CDR3 DNA reads as TGCAGTGCTAGAACAGGGGATCAGCCCCAGCATTTT. J is TRBJ1-5 and V is TRBV20-1; 7 bases line up with TRBD1. Trimming cost V 2 bases and J 5 bases; bases outside gene matches: 0. Germline CDR1 is DFQATT and CDR2 is SNEGSKA (reference sequence). CDR3 length: 12 amino acids.